This entry lists 28 T cell receptor beta chains sequenced from one sample in a study of T cells in Graves' hyperthyroidism and ophthalmopathy. The source material, RNA transcripts, was used to amplify TCR beta CDR3 regions. The HTBI set primed first-round TCR CDR3 RT-PCR. TCRdb re-called the multiplex PCR reads through MiXCR, storing one row per CDR3 protein. Here the sample spans 250,000 to 300,000 distinct CDR3 sequences, roughly 15% being singletons. The sequenced material came from blood. Source of these receptors: a woman aged 40 to 50 with Graves' hyperthyroidism.

This clonotype has a count of ten or more. The chain has TRBV7-2 and TRBJ1-1, with D possibly TRBD1 on 5 matching bases. The V gene lost 4 bases and the J gene lost 7 bases, with 13 bases spanning the gap. Germline CDR1 SGHTA, CDR2 FQGNSA. CDR3 size: 13 residues. The CDR3: CASSSRRDGEAFF. For the CDR3, the DNA is TGTGCCAGCAGCTCACGCCGGGACGGTGAAGCTTTCTTT.

The J gene is TRBJ1-6, the V gene TRBV2; possible D gene TRBD1, 6 bases. The germline V gene has CDR1 SNHLY and CDR2 FYNNEI. CDR3 length equals 14 residues. Trimming shortened V by 10 bases and J by 6 bases, and 16 bases separated the two germline ends. CDR3 residues: CANSIDRINSPLHF. CDR3 DNA: TGTGCCAACAGCATCGACAGGATTAATTCACCCCTCCACTTT.

This clonotype was recorded at least ten times. CDR3 in DNA: TGTGCCAGCAGTATGGGGACTAGCGGGATTGATACGCAGTATTTT. Its protein is CASSMGTSGIDTQYF. The chain links TRBV28 to TRBJ2-3; TRBD2 aligns across 13 bases. Germline CDR1 MDHEN, CDR2 SYDVKM. With V trimmed by 5 bases and J by 6 bases, 5 bases remained unmatched. The CDR3 contains 15 residues.

This clonotype was counted ten times or more. This chain links TRBV2 with TRBJ2-5; no clear D. Germline V CDR1 and CDR2: SNHLY, FYNNEI. The ends were cut back, 1 base at V and 2 bases at J, with 5 bases in the middle. This CDR3 spans 13 amino acids. DNA of the CDR3: TGTGCCAGCAGTGAAGAGAATCAAGAGACCCAGTACTTC. The encoded protein is CASSEENQETQYF.

This clonotype was recorded many times. The J gene is TRBJ2-7, the V gene TRBV28; D ambiguous. This CDR3 comprises 14 residues. The V and J ends lost 5 bases and 2 bases respectively, with 13 bases between them. Germline V gene data show CDR1 as MDHEN and CDR2 as SYDVKM. The chain's CDR3 is CASSPQQRPYEQYF. In DNA form, the CDR3 reads TGTGCCAGCAGTCCCCAACAACGCCCCTACGAGCAGTACTTC.

This clonotype occurred once. This clone may be a read error of a much larger clone one base away. This rearrangement joins TRBV30 to TRBJ1-3; D remains ambiguous. The CDR3 spans 11 residues. Germline V gene sequence: CDR1 GTSNPN, CDR2 SVGIG (reference sequence). V shed 5 bases and J shed 9 bases, with 11 bases lying between them. The CDR3 sequence: CAWGTGVTIYF. As DNA, the CDR3 is TGTGCCTGGGGCACCGGAGTCACCATATATTTT.

This clonotype has only a few counts. The V gene is TRBV18, the J gene TRBJ2-7; 12 bases map to TRBD2. V gave up 2 bases and J gave up 2 bases; unmatched junction bases: 1. The CDR3 extends over 15 amino acids. Germline CDR1 KGHSH, CDR2 LQKENI. CDR3 region: CASSPASGRAYEQYF. CDR3 bases: TGTGCCAGCTCACCAGCTAGCGGGAGGGCCTACGAGCAGTACTTC.

This clonotype was counted a few times. The chain is built from TRBV5-4 and TRBJ2-5; D is unclear. There are 13 residues in the CDR3. Trimming removed 2 bases from V and 4 bases from J, with 9 bases in between. Germline assignment: CDR1 SGHNT and CDR2 YYREEE (reference sequence). The CDR3 DNA is TGTGCCAGCAGCTTCGGAGAGAGAGAGACCCAGTACTTC. Translating it yields CASSFGERETQYF.

This clonotype showed up many times. The genes are TRBV2 and TRBJ1-1; D is unresolved. The CDR3 covers 15 residues. Germline V gives CDR1 SNHLY, CDR2 FYNNEI. Between the trimmed V and J ends, which lost 5 bases and 4 bases, there was a span of 17 bases. DNA of the CDR3: TGTGCCAGCAGTACTACAACTAACCCCCTCACTGAAGCTTTCTTT. This codes for CASSTTTNPLTEAFF.

This clonotype was counted ten times or more. The V call is TRBV20-1, the J call TRBJ1-1; no clear D gene. Germline V gene sequence: CDR1 DFQATT, CDR2 SNEGSKA (reference sequence). Trimming removed 3 bases from V and 6 bases from J, with 14 bases in between. CDR3 size: 13 residues. CDR3 DNA sequence: TGCAGTGCTAGGCCCTTCAACAGCGCTGAAGCTTTCTTT. It specifies CSARPFNSAEAFF.

The chain joins TRBV4-1 to TRBJ2-2; TRBD2 matches at 9 bases. This CDR3 contains 15 residues. Trimming cost V 6 bases and J 0 bases; bases outside gene matches: 2. The germline CDR1 and CDR2 sequences are MGHRA and YSYEKL. The CDR3 spells CASRTSGANTGELFF. The CDR3, as DNA: TGCGCCAGCAGGACTAGCGGTGCGAACACCGGGGAGCTGTTTTTT.

The V and J genes are TRBV6-1 and TRBJ1-1, with D possibly TRBD1 on 5 matching bases. Per germline, CDR1 MNHNS and CDR2 SASEGT. CDR3 size: 16 residues. V was shortened by 5 bases and J by 0 bases, with 16 bases between the two germline ends. This CDR3 reads CASSRMTVPMNTEAFF. As DNA, the CDR3 is TGTGCCAGCAGTAGAATGACAGTACCGATGAACACTGAAGCTTTCTTT.

Many counts were recorded for this clonotype. The chain uses TRBV3-1 and TRBJ2-3; D is unresolved. V lost 4 bases and J lost 5, with 13 bases in between. The germline gives CDR1 LGHDT, CDR2 YNNKEL (reference sequence). The CDR3 totals 14 residues. CDR3 loop: CASSPKVGLDTQYF. CDR3 bases: TGTGCCAGCAGCCCGAAAGTGGGGTTAGATACGCAGTATTTT.

There are many counts of this clonotype. The gene calls are TRBV6-1 and TRBJ1-4, with 10 bases identical to TRBD1. The CDR3 sequence is 15 residues long. V lost 8 bases and J lost 8; bases outside the gene matches: 11. Germline CDR1 is MNHNS and CDR2 is SASEGT. CDR3 in DNA: TGTGCCAGCGCTTCTACCGGGACAGGGGCCGAAAAACTGTTTTTT. Translating it yields CASASTGTGAEKLFF.

This clonotype was seen many times. V usage is TRBV12-3 or TRBV12-4 and J usage is TRBJ2-3; the match to TRBD1 covers 9 bases. The CDR3 extends over 16 amino acids. V lost 6 bases to trimming and J lost 5 bases; unmatched junction nucleotides: 12. In DNA, the CDR3 is TGTGCCAGCAGCCGAGACAGGGGGGCAGGGGGAGATACGCAGTATTTT. Protein sequence: CASSRDRGAGGDTQYF.

The chain has TRBV6-2 or TRBV6-3 and TRBJ2-3; 12 bases map to TRBD2. CDR1 and CDR2 (germline): MNHEY, SVGEGT. This CDR3 spans 16 amino acids. V shed 7 bases, J shed 3 bases, and the junction held 8 bases outside the gene matches. The CDR3 bases are TGTGCCAGCACCCAGACCGGGACTAGCGGGACAGATACGCAGTATTTT. Protein sequence: CASTQTGTSGTDTQYF.

The CDR3 DNA reads TGTGCCAGCTGGTCCGTGTGGAAGGACAATGAGCAGTTCTTC. Protein sequence: CASWSVWKDNEQFF. The rearrangement uses TRBV6-1 and TRBJ2-1; D unresolved. V was trimmed by 8 bases and J by 5 bases, leaving 16 bases between them. The CDR3 sequence is 14 residues long. CDR1 is MNHNS, CDR2 SASEGT, per germline.

The rearrangement uses TRBV10-2 and TRBJ2-5, with D tentatively TRBD2 (6 bases). Germline CDR1 WSHSY, CDR2 SAAADI. This CDR3 spans 16 amino acids. Trimming removed 3 bases at V and 4 bases at J, with 18 bases between. The DNA for the CDR3 is TGCGCCAGCAGTGAAGTCGGCGGGGTTCTGGGAGAGACCCAGTACTTC. Translation gives CASSEVGGVLGETQYF.

This clonotype was picked up a small number of times. This sequence joins TRBV11-2 and TRBJ2-3; no firm D call. Germline CDR1 and CDR2: SGHAT and FQNNGV. The CDR3 contains 13 residues. V lost 6 bases to trimming and J lost 6 bases, with 13 bases between them. This chain's CDR3 is CASRRALGDTQYF. CDR3 DNA: TGTGCCAGCAGAAGGGCCCTAGGGGATACGCAGTATTTT.

At least ten counts were recorded for this clonotype. The V and J genes are TRBV28 and TRBJ1-1; D is unclear. CDR3 length equals 16 residues. With 2 bases removed from V and 1 base from J, the gap between germline ends came to 14 bases. The germline CDR1 and CDR2 sequences are MDHEN and SYDVKM. The CDR3 DNA reads TGTGCCAGCAGTTTAGTCTTGGACTCCAGGAACACTGAAGCTTTCTTT. Its protein is CASSLVLDSRNTEAFF. Based on the CDR3 plus reference TRBV28 and TRBJ1-1, the full variable domain is DVKVTQSSRYLVKRTGEKVFLECVQDMDHENMFWYRQDPGLGLRLIYFSYDVKMKEKGDIPEGYSVSREKKERFSLILESASTNQTSMYLCASSLVLDSRNTEAFFGQGTRLTVV.

This clonotype was picked up many times. The CDR3 DNA is TGTGCCAGCAGTTTCAACGGGGGTTCAAGTTTTAATTCACCCCTCCACTTT. This gives the protein CASSFNGGSSFNSPLHF. The chain carries TRBV28 and TRBJ1-6; maybe TRBD1 (5 bases). The CDR3 loop spans 17 amino acids. V lost 3 bases to trimming and J lost 6 bases, with 18 bases between them. CDR1 MDHEN and CDR2 SYDVKM come from the germline V gene. The full variable domain, its missing parts supplied by reference TRBV28 and TRBJ1-6, is DVKVTQSSRYLVKRTGEKVFLECVQDMDHENMFWYRQDPGLGLRLIYFSYDVKMKEKGDIPEGYSVSREKKERFSLILESASTNQTSMYLCASSFNGGSSFNSPLHFGNGTRLTVT.

This clonotype appeared many times. This chain uses TRBV6-1 with TRBJ2-5; 7 nucleotides match TRBD1. The germline CDR1 and CDR2 sequences are MNHNS and SASEGT. The CDR3 is 15 residues long. The ends lost 3 bases at V and 4 bases at J; junction bases unmatched: 8. CDR3 protein: CASSDPSGTVETQYF. The CDR3 bases are TGTGCCAGCAGTGATCCGTCGGGGACAGTAGAGACCCAGTACTTC.

The V gene is TRBV5-1, the J gene TRBJ1-6; D ambiguous. Trimming removed 0 bases from V and 0 bases from J, with 7 bases in between. CDR1 SGHRS and CDR2 YFSETQ come from the germline V gene. There are 16 residues in the CDR3. The CDR3 region is CASSLDYSSYNSPLHF. The CDR3 DNA reads as TGCGCCAGCAGCTTGGACTACAGCTCCTATAATTCACCCCTCCACTTT.

Ten or more counts support this clonotype. The genes are TRBV2 and TRBJ2-1; D gene ambiguous. Germline-derived CDR1 and CDR2 are SNHLY and FYNNEI. This CDR3 has 13 amino acids. Trimming took 7 bases from V and 7 from J, leaving 14 bases between them. The chain's CDR3 is CASTTGPGNEQFF. The CDR3 region has the DNA TGTGCCAGCACGACTGGGCCCGGGAATGAGCAGTTCTTC.

V usage is TRBV24-1 and J usage is TRBJ2-1, with TRBD2 identical over 9 bases. Germline trimming cut 3 bases from V and 4 bases from J; bases unmatched to any gene: 18. The CDR3 is 20 residues long. Germline values: CDR1 KGHDR, CDR2 SFDVKD. The CDR3 nucleotides read TGTGCCACCAGTGATGCCCTCCGGAGGGGCCCGACTAGCGGTTACAATGAGCAGTTCTTC. Translation gives CATSDALRRGPTSGYNEQFF.

This clonotype has a count of ten or more. The V call is TRBV10-3, the J call TRBJ2-4; TRBD2 agrees at 7 bases. The CDR3 consists of 15 residues. Germline-derived CDR1 and CDR2 are ENHRY and SYGVKD. V trimming: 2 bases; J trimming: 5 bases; junction bases outside the gene matches: 6. CDR3 residues: CAISEGPGGQNIQYF. The CDR3 bases are TGTGCCATCAGTGAGGGCCCGGGGGGTCAAAACATTCAGTACTTC.

This clonotype was detected many times. The V and J genes are TRBV7-9 and TRBJ2-1; TRBD1 is a possible D gene (6 bases). This CDR3 comprises 14 residues. Germline-derived CDR1 and CDR2 are SEHNR and FQNEAQ (reference sequence). V was cut by 5 bases and J by 4 bases, with 12 bases left in between. The CDR3 DNA reads TGTGCCAGCAGCGCCTGGGGGCAGTACAATGAGCAGTTCTTC. Translating gives CASSAWGQYNEQFF.

This chain connects TRBV25-1 to TRBJ1-6; D call uncertain. Germline lookup yields CDR1 MGHDK and CDR2 SYGVNS. Trimming took 6 bases from V and 0 from J, leaving 15 bases between them. The CDR3 consists of 17 residues. The CDR3 region has the DNA TGTGCCAGCAGCCCCTCGGAAGCGAGCTCCTATAATTCACCCCTCCACTTT. It codes for CASSPSEASSYNSPLHF. Together with reference TRBV25-1 and TRBJ1-6, the CDR3 gives the full variable domain: EADIYQTPRYLVIGTGKKITLECSQTMGHDKMYWYQQDPGMELHLIHYSYGVNSTEKGDLSSESTVSRIRTEHFPLTLESARPSHTSQYLCASSPSEASSYNSPLHFGNGTRLTVT.